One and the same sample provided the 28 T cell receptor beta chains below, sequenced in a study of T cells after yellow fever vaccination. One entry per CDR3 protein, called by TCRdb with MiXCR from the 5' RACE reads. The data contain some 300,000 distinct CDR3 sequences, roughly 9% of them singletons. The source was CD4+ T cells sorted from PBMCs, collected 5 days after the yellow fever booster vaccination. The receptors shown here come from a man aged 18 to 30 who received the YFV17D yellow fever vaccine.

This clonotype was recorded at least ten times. As DNA, the CDR3 is TGCGCCAGCCACAGAGAAGCCGGGTCCTTCTATGGCTACACCTTC. Amino acids: CASHREAGSFYGYTF. The V call is TRBV5-1, the J call TRBJ1-2; D remains ambiguous. From germline, CDR1 is SGHRS and CDR2 YFSETQ. There are 15 residues in the CDR3. The ends were cut back, 7 bases at V and 4 bases at J, with 20 bases in the middle.

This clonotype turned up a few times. The CDR3 nucleotides read TGTGCCAGCAGTTATGGCGGGGGCGGTCGGACTGAAGCTTTCTTT. Its protein product is CASSYGGGGRTEAFF. This chain connects TRBV6-2 or TRBV6-3 to TRBJ1-1; possible D gene TRBD1, 6 bases. The CDR3 runs to 15 residues. V was trimmed by 3 bases and J by 5 bases, leaving 16 bases between them. Germline V gene sequence: CDR1 MNHEY, CDR2 SVGEGT.

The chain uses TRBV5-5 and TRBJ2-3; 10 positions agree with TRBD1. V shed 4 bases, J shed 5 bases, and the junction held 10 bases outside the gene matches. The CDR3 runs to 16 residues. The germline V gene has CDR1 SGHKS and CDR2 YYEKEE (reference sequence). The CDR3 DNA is TGTGCCAGCAGCGGAGGGGGGACAGGGGTAGGAGATACGCAGTATTTT. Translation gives CASSGGGTGVGDTQYF.

In DNA form, the CDR3 reads TGTGCCAGCAGAGACCCCCGAGGCTACGAGCAGTACTTC. Its protein is CASRDPRGYEQYF. The chain is built from TRBV11-2 and TRBJ2-7; D is undetermined. The CDR3 consists of 13 residues. The V gene lost 6 bases and the J gene lost 3 bases, with 12 bases spanning the gap. Germline-derived CDR1 and CDR2 are SGHAT and FQNNGV.

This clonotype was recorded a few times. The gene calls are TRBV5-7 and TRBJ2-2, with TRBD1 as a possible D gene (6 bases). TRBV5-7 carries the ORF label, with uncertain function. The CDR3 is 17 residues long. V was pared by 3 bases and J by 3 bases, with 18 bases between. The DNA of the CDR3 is TGTGCCAGCAGCTCCAACAGGGAAGGGGGAGACACCGGGGAGCTGTTTTTT. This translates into CASSSNREGGDTGELFF.

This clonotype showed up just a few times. CDR3 amino acids: CASRGQSTNEKLFF. The CDR3 nucleotides read TGTGCCAGCCGCGGACAGTCAACTAATGAAAAACTGTTTTTT. The chain is built from TRBV18 and TRBJ1-4; D is possibly TRBD1 (6 bases). This CDR3 is built from 14 residues. Trimming removed 8 bases at V and 0 bases at J, with 10 bases between. Germline V gene sequence: CDR1 KGHSH, CDR2 LQKENI.

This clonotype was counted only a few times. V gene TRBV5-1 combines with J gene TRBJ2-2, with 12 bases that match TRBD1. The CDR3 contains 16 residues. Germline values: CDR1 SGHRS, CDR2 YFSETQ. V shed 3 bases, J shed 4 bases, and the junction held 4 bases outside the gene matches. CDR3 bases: TGCGCCAGCAGCTCCGGGGACAGGGGGCCCACCGGGGAGCTGTTTTTT. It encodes CASSSGDRGPTGELFF.

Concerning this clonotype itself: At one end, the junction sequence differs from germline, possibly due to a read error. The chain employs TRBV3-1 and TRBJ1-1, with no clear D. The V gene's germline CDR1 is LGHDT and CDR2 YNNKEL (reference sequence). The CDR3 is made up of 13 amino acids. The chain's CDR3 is CASSQDRQPKLVF. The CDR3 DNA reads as TGTGCCAGCAGCCAAGATCGGCAGCCTAAGCTGGTCTTT.

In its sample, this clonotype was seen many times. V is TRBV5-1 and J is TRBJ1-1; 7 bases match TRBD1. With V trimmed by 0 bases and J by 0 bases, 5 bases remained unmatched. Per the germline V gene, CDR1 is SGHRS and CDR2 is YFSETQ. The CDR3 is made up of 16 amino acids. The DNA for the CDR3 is TGCGCCAGCAGCTTGGCCGACAGGGCCATGAACACTGAAGCTTTCTTT. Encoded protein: CASSLADRAMNTEAFF.

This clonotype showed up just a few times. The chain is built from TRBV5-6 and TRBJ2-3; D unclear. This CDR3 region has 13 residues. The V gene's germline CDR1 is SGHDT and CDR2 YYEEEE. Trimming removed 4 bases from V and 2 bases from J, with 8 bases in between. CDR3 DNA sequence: TGTGCCAGCAGCGAAGACCTCACAGATACGCAGTATTTT. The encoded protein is CASSEDLTDTQYF.

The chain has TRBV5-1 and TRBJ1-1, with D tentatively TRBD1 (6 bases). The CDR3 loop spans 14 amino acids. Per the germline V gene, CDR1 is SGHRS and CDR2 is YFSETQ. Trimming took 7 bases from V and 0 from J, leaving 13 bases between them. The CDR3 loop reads CASARGRVNTEAFF. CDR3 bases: TGCGCCAGCGCCAGGGGAAGGGTGAACACTGAAGCTTTCTTT. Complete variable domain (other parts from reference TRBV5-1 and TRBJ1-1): KAGVTQTPRYLIKTRGQQVTLSCSPISGHRSVSWYQQTPGQGLQFLFEYFSETQRNKGNFPGRFSGRQFSNSRSEMNVSTLELGDSALYLCASARGRVNTEAFFGQGTRLTVV.

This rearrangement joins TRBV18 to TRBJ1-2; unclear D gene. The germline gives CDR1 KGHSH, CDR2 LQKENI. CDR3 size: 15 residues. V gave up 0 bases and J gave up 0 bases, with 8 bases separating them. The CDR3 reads CASSPPFSTNYGYTF. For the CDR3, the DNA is TGTGCCAGCTCACCACCGTTTAGCACTAACTATGGCTACACCTTC.

In nucleotides, the CDR3 is TGTGCCAGCAGCCTATACGACAGTTCCTCTGGGGCCAACGTCCTGACTTTC. Translation gives CASSLYDSSSGANVLTF. The chain combines TRBV7-2 with TRBJ2-6; perhaps TRBD1 as D (5 bases). The CDR3 sequence is 17 residues long. The germline V gene has CDR1 SGHTA and CDR2 FQGNSA. The V end was cut by 5 bases, the J end by 0 bases, with 14 bases between. The full variable domain, with the rest looked up from reference TRBV7-2 and TRBJ2-6, is GAGVSQSPSNKVTEKGKDVELRCDPISGHTALYWYRQSLGQGLEFLIYFQGNSAPDKSGLPSDRFSAERTGGSVSTLTIQRTQQEDSAVYLCASSLYDSSSGANVLTFGAGSRLTVL.

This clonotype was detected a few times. The CDR3 region is CASSRGLTEQFF. CDR3 coding DNA: TGTGCCAGCAGTCGCGGCTTAACGGAGCAGTTCTTC. The rearrangement links TRBV6-5 to TRBJ2-1; D remains unclear. CDR3 length: 12 amino acids. Germline V gene sequence: CDR1 MNHEY, CDR2 SVGAGI. V lost 5 bases and J lost 10, with 12 bases in between.

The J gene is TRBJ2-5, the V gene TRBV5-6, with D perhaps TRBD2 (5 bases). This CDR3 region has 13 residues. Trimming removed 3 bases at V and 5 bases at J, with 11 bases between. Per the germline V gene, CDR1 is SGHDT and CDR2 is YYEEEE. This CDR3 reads CASSSLAAETQYF. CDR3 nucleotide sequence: TGTGCCAGCAGCTCTCTAGCTGCCGAGACCCAGTACTTC.

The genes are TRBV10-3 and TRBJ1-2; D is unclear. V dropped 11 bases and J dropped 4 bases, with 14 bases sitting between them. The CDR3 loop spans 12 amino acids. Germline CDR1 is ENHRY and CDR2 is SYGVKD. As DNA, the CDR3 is TGTGCCGCGGGAGGGCCTTCCTATGGCTACACCTTC. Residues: CAAGGPSYGYTF.

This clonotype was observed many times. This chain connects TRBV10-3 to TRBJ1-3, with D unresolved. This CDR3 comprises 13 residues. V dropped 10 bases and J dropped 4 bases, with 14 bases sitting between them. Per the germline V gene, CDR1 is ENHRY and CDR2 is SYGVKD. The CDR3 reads CASIPASGNTIYF. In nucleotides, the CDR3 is TGTGCCAGTATTCCAGCGTCCGGAAACACCATATATTTT.

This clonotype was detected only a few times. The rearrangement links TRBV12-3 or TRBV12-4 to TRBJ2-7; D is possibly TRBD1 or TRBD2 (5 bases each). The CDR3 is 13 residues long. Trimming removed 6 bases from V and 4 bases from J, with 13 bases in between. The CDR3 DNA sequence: TGTGCCAGCAGACCGGGGCTCGGATACGAGCAGTACTTC. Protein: CASRPGLGYEQYF.

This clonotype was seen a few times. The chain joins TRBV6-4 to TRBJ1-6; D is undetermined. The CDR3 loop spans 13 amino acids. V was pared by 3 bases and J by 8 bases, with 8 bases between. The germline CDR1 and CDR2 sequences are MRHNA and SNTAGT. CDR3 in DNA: TGTGCCAGCAGTGAGGACCCGGATTCACCCCTCCACTTT. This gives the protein CASSEDPDSPLHF.

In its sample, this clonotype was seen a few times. CDR3: CAWSVVGNTQYF. In nucleotides, the CDR3 is TGTGCCTGGAGTGTTGTGGGGAATACGCAGTATTTT. The chain carries TRBV30 and TRBJ2-3; D is unclear. CDR3 size: 12 residues. Germline V gene sequence: CDR1 GTSNPN, CDR2 SVGIG (reference sequence). V dropped 0 bases and J dropped 7 bases, with 8 bases sitting between them.

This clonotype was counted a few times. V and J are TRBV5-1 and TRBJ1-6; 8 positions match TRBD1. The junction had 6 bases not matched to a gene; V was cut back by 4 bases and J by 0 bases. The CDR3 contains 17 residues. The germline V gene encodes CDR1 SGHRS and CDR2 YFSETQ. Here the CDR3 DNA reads TGCGCCAGCAGCCACCGGACAGGGAGCTCCTATAATTCACCCCTCCACTTT. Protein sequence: CASSHRTGSSYNSPLHF.

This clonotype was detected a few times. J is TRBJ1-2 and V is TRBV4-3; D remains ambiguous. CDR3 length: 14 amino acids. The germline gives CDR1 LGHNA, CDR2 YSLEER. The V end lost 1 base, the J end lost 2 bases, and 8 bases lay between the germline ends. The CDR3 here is CASSQVLANYGYTF. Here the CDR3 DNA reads TGCGCCAGCAGCCAAGTCCTTGCGAACTATGGCTACACCTTC.

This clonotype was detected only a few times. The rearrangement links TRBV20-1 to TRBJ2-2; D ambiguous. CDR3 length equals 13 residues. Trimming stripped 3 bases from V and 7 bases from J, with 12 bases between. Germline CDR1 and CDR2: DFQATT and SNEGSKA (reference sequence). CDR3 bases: TGCAGTGCTAGCAGCCGGGCCCGCGGGGAGCTGTTTTTT. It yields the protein CSASSRARGELFF.

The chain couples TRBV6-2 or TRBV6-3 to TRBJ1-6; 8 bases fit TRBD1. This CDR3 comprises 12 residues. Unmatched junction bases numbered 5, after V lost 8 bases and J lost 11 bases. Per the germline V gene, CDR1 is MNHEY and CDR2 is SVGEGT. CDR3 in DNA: TGTGCCAGCGACAGGGGAGTGCCACCCCTCCACTTT. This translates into CASDRGVPPLHF.

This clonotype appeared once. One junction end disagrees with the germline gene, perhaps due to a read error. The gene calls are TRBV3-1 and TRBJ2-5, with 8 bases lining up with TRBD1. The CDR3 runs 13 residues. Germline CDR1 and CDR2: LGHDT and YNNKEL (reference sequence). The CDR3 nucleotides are TGTGCCAGCAGCCATGAACGCAGGACAGGGACCCACTTC. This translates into CASSHERRTGTHF.

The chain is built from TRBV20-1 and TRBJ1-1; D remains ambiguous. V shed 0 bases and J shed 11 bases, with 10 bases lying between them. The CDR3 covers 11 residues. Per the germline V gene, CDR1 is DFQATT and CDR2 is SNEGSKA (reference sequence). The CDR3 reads CSARDPPVAFF. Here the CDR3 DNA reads TGCAGTGCTAGAGATCCCCCCGTGGCTTTCTTT.

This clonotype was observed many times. The CDR3 bases are TGTGCCAGCAGTCTCCCAGGGTTGGGGGCCAAAAACATTCAGTACTTC. This sequence encodes CASSLPGLGAKNIQYF. The rearrangement links TRBV28 to TRBJ2-4; tentatively, D is TRBD1 (5 bases). Germline lookup yields CDR1 MDHEN and CDR2 SYDVKM. Deletions cut 5 bases from V and 1 base from J, with 15 bases between. The CDR3 is 16 residues long.

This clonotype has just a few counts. The DNA for the CDR3 is TGTGCCAGCAGCCCCCTAGCGGGGGTAAGTGAGCAGTTCTTC. As protein: CASSPLAGVSEQFF. The chain links TRBV9 to TRBJ2-1, with 10 bases lining up with TRBD2. Germline V gene data show CDR1 as SGDLS and CDR2 as YYNGEE. After removal of 4 bases from V and 9 bases from J, the junction contained 7 bases not matched to a gene. The CDR3 is 14 residues long.